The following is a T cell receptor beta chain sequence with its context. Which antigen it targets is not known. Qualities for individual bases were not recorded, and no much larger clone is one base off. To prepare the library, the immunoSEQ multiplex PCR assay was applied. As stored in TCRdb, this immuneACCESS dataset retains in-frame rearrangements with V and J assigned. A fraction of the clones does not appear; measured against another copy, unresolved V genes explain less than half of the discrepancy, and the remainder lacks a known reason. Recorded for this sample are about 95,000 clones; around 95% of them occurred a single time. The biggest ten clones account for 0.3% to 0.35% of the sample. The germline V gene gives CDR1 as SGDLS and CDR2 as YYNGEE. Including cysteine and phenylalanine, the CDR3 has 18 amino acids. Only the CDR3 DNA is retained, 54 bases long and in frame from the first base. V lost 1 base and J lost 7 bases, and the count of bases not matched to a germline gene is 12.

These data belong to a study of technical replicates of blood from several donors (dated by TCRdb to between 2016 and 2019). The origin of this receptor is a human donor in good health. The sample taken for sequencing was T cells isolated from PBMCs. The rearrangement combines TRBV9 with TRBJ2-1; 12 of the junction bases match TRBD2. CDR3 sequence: CASSVRDGASGRANEQFF. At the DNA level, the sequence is TGTGCCAGCAGCGTAAGGGACGGAGCTAGCGGGAGGGCAAATGAGCAGTTCTTC.